Presented here are 29 T cell receptor beta chains from one specimen sequenced in a study of regulatory T cells in long-lasting Graves disease. As for time point: persistent/refractory GD, antithyroid drugs over 5 years with positive TRAb. RNA isolated from PBMCs was used to make the TCR library. The TCR beta library used iRepertoire HTBI primers with Arm-PCR amplification of CDR3. Using its own MiXCR run on the multiplex PCR reads, TCRdb lists one record per CDR3 protein. This sample has a few hundred thousand distinct CDR3 sequences; 20% to 25% occur once, and the top ten carry 14%. The sequencing here drew on peripheral blood mononuclear cells (PBMCs), taken when the disease was refractory, from a patient treated with antithyroid drugs. Source of these receptors: a female donor with Graves disease.

The V call is TRBV28, the J call TRBJ2-3; D gene ambiguous. V lost 5 bases and J lost 7, with 13 bases in between. There are 13 residues in the CDR3. Germline CDR1 MDHEN, CDR2 SYDVKM. The CDR3 DNA is TGTGCCAGCAGTCCAGACAATTTCAATACGCAGTATTTT. Amino acids: CASSPDNFNTQYF.

This clonotype showed up many times. This chain joins TRBV28 and TRBJ2-7; 10 bases are a match to TRBD1. The V and J ends lost 3 bases and 1 base, in that order; junction bases with no gene match: 6. Germline V gives CDR1 MDHEN, CDR2 SYDVKM. This CDR3 spans 16 amino acids. The CDR3 protein is CASSLYPGQGSYEQYF. The CDR3 DNA reads TGTGCCAGCAGTTTGTATCCGGGACAGGGGTCCTACGAGCAGTACTTC.

The chain couples TRBV20-1 to TRBJ2-7, with TRBD2 identical over 7 bases. The trim removed 3 bases at V and 0 bases at J, leaving 8 bases unmatched. The germline V gene encodes CDR1 DFQATT and CDR2 SNEGSKA (reference sequence). This CDR3 has 15 amino acids. The CDR3 nucleotides read TGCAGTGCTAGTGAGGGTGGGGGGGACTCCTACGAGCAGTACTTC. Its translation is CSASEGGGDSYEQYF.

As concerns this clonotype: A junction end diverges from the germline sequence, so it may reflect a read error. The rearrangement links TRBV20-1 to TRBJ2-4, with a tentative D call TRBD2 (5 bases). Germline CDR1 DFQATT, CDR2 SNEGSKA (reference sequence). This CDR3 has 15 residues. The CDR3 sequence: CSASPGKLAQNIQYF. For the CDR3, the DNA is TGCAGTGCTAGTCCCGGGAAGTTAGCCCAAAACATTCAGTACTTC.

This clonotype has only a few counts. CDR3 bases: TGTGCCAGCAGTTGGTCTTGGAATCAGCCCCAGCATTTT. It codes for CASSWSWNQPQHF. J is TRBJ1-5 and V is TRBV6-5; D ambiguous. CDR3 length: 13 residues. Germline V CDR1 and CDR2: MNHEY, SVGAGI. Deletions cut 4 bases from V and 4 bases from J, with 8 bases between.

This clonotype was recorded at least ten times. This chain joins TRBV28 and TRBJ2-7; perhaps TRBD2 as D (6 bases). The V end lost 10 bases, the J end lost 2 bases, and 21 bases lay between the germline ends. The germline V gene encodes CDR1 MDHEN and CDR2 SYDVKM. The CDR3 is 15 residues long. CDR3 region: CATTGGIPPTYEQYF. CDR3 nucleotides: TGTGCCACCACTGGGGGGATCCCACCTACCTACGAGCAGTACTTC.

This clonotype has ten or more counts. J is TRBJ2-7 and V is TRBV28; TRBD1 aligns across 9 bases. There are 13 residues in the CDR3. V trimming: 8 bases; J trimming: 6 bases; junction bases outside the gene matches: 8. CDR1 is MDHEN, CDR2 SYDVKM, per germline. CDR3 sequence reads: CASVGTGRLEQYF. CDR3 coding DNA: TGTGCCAGCGTAGGGACAGGGAGGCTCGAGCAGTACTTC.

This clonotype has only a few counts. The rearrangement joins TRBV11-2 to TRBJ2-3; D might be TRBD1 or TRBD2, each matching 5 bases. The germline CDR1 and CDR2 sequences are SGHAT and FQNNGV. The CDR3 covers 15 residues. Trimming removed 6 bases at V and 0 bases at J, with 13 bases between. The CDR3 DNA reads as TGTGCCAGCAGTGAGGGGTCGACTAGCACAGATACGCAGTATTTT. Protein product: CASSEGSTSTDTQYF. Full variable domain (outside the CDR3, taken from reference TRBV11-2 and TRBJ2-3): EAGVAQSPRYKIIEKRQSVAFWCNPISGHATLYWYQQILGQGPKLLIQFQNNGVVDDSQLPKDRFSAERLKGVDSTLKIQPAKLEDSAVYLCASSEGSTSTDTQYFGPGTRLTVL.

This clonotype was observed a few times. The J gene is TRBJ2-6, the V gene TRBV20-1; D remains unclear. This CDR3 is 15 amino acids long. V was shortened by 4 bases and J by 0 bases, with 10 bases between the two germline ends. Germline CDR1 and CDR2: DFQATT and SNEGSKA (reference sequence). The DNA for the CDR3 is TGCAGTGCTACTCCGCCTCTCTCTGGGGCCAACGTCCTGACTTTC. Translating gives CSATPPLSGANVLTF.

This clonotype has only a few counts. The rearrangement links TRBV11-2 to TRBJ1-1; a possible D gene is TRBD1 (6 bases). V lost 3 bases to trimming and J lost 6 bases, with 14 bases between them. Germline V gene sequence: CDR1 SGHAT, CDR2 FQNNGV. The CDR3 is 14 residues long. The DNA of the CDR3 is TGTGCCAGCAGCTTTAAAACAGGGTTCCCTGAAGCTTTCTTT. Protein: CASSFKTGFPEAFF. The entire variable domain, with the rest obtained from reference TRBV11-2 and TRBJ1-1, is as follows: EAGVAQSPRYKIIEKRQSVAFWCNPISGHATLYWYQQILGQGPKLLIQFQNNGVVDDSQLPKDRFSAERLKGVDSTLKIQPAKLEDSAVYLCASSFKTGFPEAFFGQGTRLTVV.

This clonotype has a handful of counts. The V call is TRBV27, the J call TRBJ2-7, with 10 bases lining up with TRBD2. CDR1 MNHEY and CDR2 SMNVEV come from the germline V gene (reference sequence). V shed 6 bases, J shed 3 bases, and the junction held 5 bases outside the gene matches. The CDR3 is 14 residues long. Written as DNA, the CDR3 is TGTGCCAGCAGACTAGCGGGGACCCTCTACGAGCAGTACTTC. Encoded protein: CASRLAGTLYEQYF.

This clonotype has at least ten counts. The V and J genes are TRBV12-3 or TRBV12-4 and TRBJ2-7, with a possible D match to TRBD1 (5 bases). The CDR3 covers 15 residues. Trimming pared 3 bases from V and 2 bases from J, leaving 14 bases between. This CDR3 reads CASSFSAGQPYEQYF. The CDR3 coding sequence is TGTGCCAGCAGTTTCTCAGCAGGGCAACCCTACGAGCAGTACTTC.

This clonotype was seen more than once but under ten times. The chain recombines TRBV6-5 with TRBJ2-7; unclear D gene. Looked up from germline, CDR1 is MNHEY and CDR2 is SVGAGI. Between the trimmed V and J ends, which lost 4 bases and 4 bases, there was a span of 11 bases. There are 13 residues in the CDR3. The CDR3 nucleotides are TGTGCCAGCAGTTCCTCTGGGGTTTACGAGCAGTACTTC. This gives the protein CASSSSGVYEQYF.

This clonotype has ten or more counts. The V call is TRBV10-3, the J call TRBJ1-2; 10 bases align to TRBD1. This CDR3 has 14 residues. Germline V CDR1 and CDR2: ENHRY, SYGVKD. Trimming took 2 bases from V and 5 from J; bases not matched to a gene: 2. DNA for the CDR3: TGTGCCATCAGTGAGGAGGGACAGGGGTATGGCTACACCTTC. Its translation is CAISEEGQGYGYTF.

CDR3 nucleotide sequence: TGTGCCAGCAGCCCCCCCGGGTCAGATGAGCAGTTCTTC. It is translated as CASSPPGSDEQFF. The chain couples TRBV2 to TRBJ2-1; D not certain. This CDR3 spans 13 amino acids. Trimming took 6 bases from V and 8 from J, leaving 14 bases between them. The germline gives CDR1 SNHLY, CDR2 FYNNEI. Full variable domain (rest looked up from reference TRBV2 and TRBJ2-1): EPEVTQTPSHQVTQMGQEVILRCVPISNHLYFYWYRQILGQKVEFLVSFYNNEISEKSEIFDDQFSVERPDGSNFTLKIRSTKLEDSAMYFCASSPPGSDEQFFGPGTRLTVL.

This clonotype was found many times. This chain connects TRBV6-5 to TRBJ1-5; no clear D gene. Germline loops: CDR1 MNHEY, CDR2 SVGAGI. This CDR3 is built from 13 residues. The ends were cut back, 3 bases at V and 1 base at J, with 4 bases in the middle. CDR3 nucleotide sequence: TGTGCCAGCAGTTATGGGAGCAATCAGCCCCAGCATTTT. Its translation is CASSYGSNQPQHF.

J is TRBJ2-7 and V is TRBV7-6, with TRBD1 matching 11 bases. This CDR3 is built from 14 residues. The germline V gene has CDR1 SGHVS and CDR2 FNYEAQ. The V and J ends lost 6 bases and 6 bases, in that order; junction bases with no gene match: 7. The CDR3 protein is CASSAGQGAVEQYF. CDR3 in DNA: TGTGCCAGCAGTGCTGGACAGGGGGCGGTCGAGCAGTACTTC.

This clonotype occurred many times. J is TRBJ2-2 and V is TRBV11-2; 8 nucleotides line up with TRBD2. Germline CDR1 is SGHAT and CDR2 is FQNNGV. This CDR3 region has 16 residues. J lost 5 bases, V lost 8 bases, and 13 bases had no gene match. CDR3 in amino acids: CASLLLGGRNTGELFF. Here the CDR3 DNA reads TGTGCCAGCCTCCTGTTGGGCGGGAGGAATACCGGGGAGCTGTTTTTT.

The table lists this clonotype with many counts. The rearrangement links TRBV12-5 to TRBJ1-1, with a weak D call TRBD1 (5 bases). This CDR3 is built from 13 residues. CDR1 and CDR2 (germline): LGHNT, FRNRAP. V shed 7 bases and J shed 1 base, with 10 bases lying between them. Here the CDR3 reads CASALGGNTEAFF. The CDR3 DNA is TGTGCTAGTGCCCTGGGGGGGAACACTGAAGCTTTCTTT.

This clonotype was seen repeatedly, ten times or more. The V call is TRBV7-3, the J call TRBJ2-2; maybe TRBD1 (6 bases). V lost 4 bases and J lost 4, with 13 bases in between. The CDR3 consists of 15 residues. Germline CDR1 is SGHTA and CDR2 is FQGTGA. CDR3 DNA: TGTGCCAGCAGCTCGGGACAAGGAGTCACCGGGGAGCTGTTTTTT. Protein: CASSSGQGVTGELFF. Filled out from reference TRBV7-3 and TRBJ2-2, the complete variable domain reads GAGVSQTPSNKVTEKGKYVELRCDPISGHTALYWYRQSLGQGPEFLIYFQGTGAADDSGLPNDRFFAVRPEGSVSTLKIQRTERGDSAVYLCASSSGQGVTGELFFGEGSRLTVL.

Ten or more counts support this clonotype. The rearrangement joins TRBV12-3 or TRBV12-4 to TRBJ2-2; 7 nucleotides line up with TRBD1. The CDR3 consists of 13 residues. Losses at the gene ends were 8 bases for V and 4 bases for J; bases not matched to a gene: 4. This CDR3 is CASDRALTGELFF. The CDR3 nucleotides read TGTGCCAGCGACAGGGCGCTCACCGGGGAGCTGTTTTTT.

This clonotype has a count of ten or more. J is TRBJ1-1 and V is TRBV3-1; D is unclear. The CDR3 spans 11 residues. Germline V gene lookup returns CDR1 LGHDT and CDR2 YNNKEL (reference sequence). Trimming removed 8 bases at V and 7 bases at J, with 11 bases between. The CDR3 region is CASETAGEAFF. The CDR3 nucleotides read TGTGCCAGCGAAACAGCGGGTGAAGCTTTCTTT.

There are many counts of this clonotype. The rearrangement joins TRBV29-1 to TRBJ1-2, with D possibly matching TRBD1 (6 bases). Germline assignment: CDR1 SQVTM and CDR2 ANQGSEA. This CDR3 spans 12 amino acids. Trimming took 4 bases from V and 5 from J, leaving 11 bases between them. Here the CDR3 reads CSVGGGQYGYTF. The DNA for the CDR3 is TGCAGCGTTGGAGGGGGGCAGTATGGCTACACCTTC.

A few counts support this clonotype. The V gene is TRBV5-8, the J gene TRBJ2-6; D gene ambiguous. CDR3 length: 15 residues. Germline V gene data show CDR1 as SGHTS and CDR2 as YDEGEE. V was cut by 2 bases and J by 4 bases, with 10 bases left in between. The DNA for the CDR3 is TGTGCCAGCAGCTTCACGGTTACAGGGGCCAACGTCCTGACTTTC. Its protein is CASSFTVTGANVLTF. The whole variable domain, filled in from reference TRBV5-8 and TRBJ2-6, reads EAGVTQSPTHLIKTRGQQATLRCSPISGHTSVYWYQQALGLGLQFLLWYDEGEERNRGNFPPRFSGRQFPNYSSELNVNALELEDSALYLCASSFTVTGANVLTFGAGSRLTVL.

This clonotype was seen repeatedly, ten times or more. This sequence joins TRBV6-1 and TRBJ1-1, with 9 bases that match TRBD1. V was clipped by 0 bases and J by 5 bases; unmatched bases: 7. The CDR3 covers 16 residues. Germline lookup yields CDR1 MNHNS and CDR2 SASEGT. In DNA form, the CDR3 reads TGTGCCAGCAGTGAAGCCGCACAGGGGGCGCGAACTGAAGCTTTCTTT. Amino acid sequence: CASSEAAQGARTEAFF.

The chain couples TRBV15 to TRBJ2-7, with 8 positions matching TRBD1. Looked up from germline, CDR1 is LNHNV and CDR2 is YYDKDF (reference sequence). The CDR3 sequence is 14 residues long. The V segment lost 5 bases and the J segment 6 bases; nucleotides outside the gene matches: 9. The DNA of the CDR3 is TGTGCCACCAGCTCCCGGGACAGGCCCTGCGAGCAGTACTTC. This encodes CATSSRDRPCEQYF.

On this clonotype: A much more abundant neighbour one base away suggests this may be a read error. V is TRBV11-2 and J is TRBJ1-1, with TRBD1 matching 7 bases. Germline V gives CDR1 SGHAT, CDR2 FQNNGV. The ends lost 1 base at V and 0 bases at J; junction bases unmatched: 5. The CDR3 length is 16 residues. The CDR3 coding sequence is TGTGCCAGCAGCTTAGGATACAGGGGCCTGAACACTGAAGCTTTCTTT. Translating gives CASSLGYRGLNTEAFF.

About this clonotype: Possible read error: a much larger clone is one base away. The chain's CDR3 is CASGAQWTNTEAFF. CDR3 bases: TGTGCCAGCGGCGCCCAGTGGACGAACACTGAAGCTTTCTTT. The chain carries TRBV6-1 and TRBJ1-1, with unresolved D. The germline V and J ends were trimmed by 8 bases and 1 base, with 14 bases remaining between them. This CDR3 is 14 amino acids long. Germline CDR1 MNHNS, CDR2 SASEGT.

The genes are TRBV2 and TRBJ2-1; 8 bases line up with TRBD2. V trimming: 10 bases; J trimming: 5 bases; junction bases outside the gene matches: 7. Germline values: CDR1 SNHLY, CDR2 FYNNEI. The CDR3 runs to 13 residues. The chain's CDR3 is CATKGLGNNEQFF. The CDR3 nucleotides read TGTGCCACTAAGGGACTAGGGAACAATGAGCAGTTCTTC.